This TCR beta chain originates from a study of HIV-infected patients and healthy controls. There are 15 residues in the CDR3. Germline V gene lookup returns CDR1 KGHSH and CDR2 LQKENI. Comments on this clonotype: One end of the junction fails to match germline, which may point to a read error.

The repertoire came from unfractionated whole blood and reflected all unsorted peripheral T cells. Reverse transcription used around 500 ng RNA and constant-region primers for alpha and beta. Using multiplexing indices, alpha and beta chain libraries were generated apart by chain-specific third strand synthesis. Via MiXCR, TCRdb re-called the 5' RACE reads, giving one row per CDR3 protein. The top ten hold about 5.1% of the sample, which has approximately 17,000 distinct CDR3 sequences, 8% to 10% seen once. The chain carries TRBV18 and TRBJ2-6; D tentatively fits TRBD1 or TRBD2 (5 bases each). What was sequenced was blood. This TCR was recovered from an adult in good health. This CDR3 is CASSPGTVGANVQTF. CDR3 nucleotide sequence: TGTGCCAGCTCACCGGGGACCGTTGGGGCCAACGTCCAGACTTTC.